Here is one T cell receptor (beta chain) with its context. Its antigen is not known. These data belong to a study of regulatory T cells in long-lasting Graves disease. Notes on the study in general: What was studied was peripheral blood only, and not thyroid tissue. Persistent Graves' patients possessed reduced TCR diversity relative to recently diagnosed ones. Whereas new patients shared 900 to 1,000 public clonotypes, persistent patients shared more, at about 2,700. There was favoring of TRBV28, TRBJ1-2 and TRBJ2-5 in persistent disease.

Construction of the TCR beta libraries employed iRepertoire HTBI primers in conjunction with Arm-PCR of CDR3 regions. TCRdb ran MiXCR on the multiplex PCR reads and lists one entry per CDR3 protein. The top ten hold 35% to 55% of the sample, which has hundreds of thousands of distinct CDR3 sequences, 30% seen once. The CDR3 contains 14 residues. V gave up 8 bases and J gave up 2 bases; unmatched junction bases: 10. From germline, CDR1 is SQVTM and CDR2 ANQGSEA. Specified time point: persistent/refractory GD, antithyroid drugs over 5 years with positive TRAb. The TCR library was made from RNA extracted from PBMCs.

The clonotype comes from a female donor with Graves disease. The material sequenced was peripheral blood mononuclear cells (PBMCs), taken when the disease was refractory, from a patient treated with antithyroid drugs. This chain joins TRBV29-1 and TRBJ2-7; 9 bases are a match to TRBD2. The CDR3 nucleotides are TGCAGCCCCTCCGAAGTAGCGGGAGCCTACGAGCAGTACTTC. Residues: CSPSEVAGAYEQYF.